The present T cell receptor beta chain was sequenced within a study of Ad26.COV2.S vaccination and SARS-CoV-2 variants. Treatment specified: some 20 received Ad26.COV2.S at low or high dose, single or two shots; about five received placebo; per-sample allocation not given. Vaccine and placebo recipients were sampled on day 63 after the first injection. Wuhan-strain spike was delivered by a replication-incompetent Ad26 vector. Worth noting for this clone: Other DNA sequences in the same sample also yield this CDR3.

Germline V lookup: CDR1 SGHRS, CDR2 YFSETQ. J lost 4 bases, V lost 4 bases, and 5 bases had no gene match. The CDR3 is 15 residues long. TCRdb's table, derived via immunoSEQ multiplex PCR, lists solely in-frame clones and lacks some. The data show over 400,000 clones, 90% seen once. The genes are TRBV5-1 and TRBJ2-1, with 10 nucleotides matching TRBD2. The sequence came from a person between 18 and 65 years old who received the Ad26.COV2.S COVID-19 vaccine or a placebo. The starting material was peripheral blood, obtained in a trial of Ad26.COV2.S vaccine versus placebo. This chain's CDR3 is CASSPGLASYNEQFF. Here the CDR3 DNA reads TGCGCCAGCAGCCCGGGACTAGCGAGTTACAATGAGCAGTTCTTC. Combining the CDR3 with reference TRBV5-1 and TRBJ2-1 gives the whole variable domain KAGVTQTPRYLIKTRGQQVTLSCSPISGHRSVSWYQQTPGQGLQFLFEYFSETQRNKGNFPGRFSGRQFSNSRSEMNVSTLELGDSALYLCASSPGLASYNEQFFGPGTRLTVL.